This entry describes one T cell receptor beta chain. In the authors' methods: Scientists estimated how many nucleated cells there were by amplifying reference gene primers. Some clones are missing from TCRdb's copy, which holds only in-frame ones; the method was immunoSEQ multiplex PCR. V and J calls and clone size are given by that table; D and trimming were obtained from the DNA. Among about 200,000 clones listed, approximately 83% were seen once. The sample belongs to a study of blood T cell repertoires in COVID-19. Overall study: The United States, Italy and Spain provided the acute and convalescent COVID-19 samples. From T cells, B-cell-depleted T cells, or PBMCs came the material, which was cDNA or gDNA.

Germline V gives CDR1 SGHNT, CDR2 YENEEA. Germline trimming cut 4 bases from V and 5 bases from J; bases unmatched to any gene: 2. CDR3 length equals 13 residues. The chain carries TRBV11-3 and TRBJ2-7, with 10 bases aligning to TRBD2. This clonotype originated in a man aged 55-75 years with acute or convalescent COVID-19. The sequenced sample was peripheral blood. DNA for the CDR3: TGTGCCAGCAGCTCTAGCGGGAGCCACGAGCAGTACTTC. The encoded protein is CASSSSGSHEQYF.